The TCR beta chain described here comes from a study of shared clonotypes between healthy human individuals. Study-level background: The plates for each donor numbered three CD4 naive, three CD4 memory, two CD8 naive and one CD8 memory.

CDR3 length equals 14 residues. V gave up 6 bases and J gave up 6 bases; unmatched junction bases: 5. Per the germline V gene, CDR1 is MGHDK and CDR2 is SYGVNS. When replicate PCRs were run on sorted subsets, they used roughly 0.2 ug DNA, 30,000 to 35,000 T cell genomes. This table comes from immunoSEQ multiplex PCR, and its TCRdb copy is limited to in-frame clones, with some not included. The sample records 1,500,000 or so clones, 98% being singletons. The J gene is TRBJ2-1, the V gene TRBV25-1, with 10 bases that match TRBD2. Sequences were obtained from naive CD4+ T cells sorted from blood. Subset meaning: CD45RA+ positively selected. The clonotype originates from a man younger than 40 in good health. The CDR3 nucleotides read TGTGCCAGCAGACTAGCGGGATCACTCAATGAGCAGTTCTTC. Encoded protein: CASRLAGSLNEQFF.